The clone carrying this TCR beta chain has a handful of counts. Its antigen is as yet unknown. Germline V gene lookup returns CDR1 LNHDA and CDR2 SQIVND (reference sequence). This CDR3 spans 12 amino acids. Trimming removed 6 bases at V and 0 bases at J, with 5 bases between. The data were taken from a study of naive CD8 T cells in extremely preterm neonates. Study results and caveats: Compared with all age groups, preterm neonates showed less repertoire richness. Compared with older groups, preterm CDR3s were shorter, with fewer N additions and less trimming. Shared CDR3 nucleotide sequences: preterm roughly 2.7%, term 0.35% to 0.5%, children roughly 0.03%, adults 0.0095% to 0.01%.

Only in-frame clones appear in the TCRdb table, and some are missing; sequencing was by immunoSEQ multiplex PCR. The table records 25,000 or so clones, roughly 88% of them present only once. Samples were taken at extremely preterm deliveries at roughly 23-28 weeks of gestation. The chain combines TRBV19 with TRBJ1-1; D remains unclear. The sample consisted of naive CD8+ T cells from cord blood. This clonotype was obtained from a boy who was born preterm. The CDR3 spells CASRHMNTEAFF. The CDR3 DNA reads as TGTGCCAGTAGACACATGAACACTGAAGCTTTCTTT.